Listed here is a single TCR beta chain. Repertoires were generated with immunoSEQ multiplex PCR, while TCRdb's copy carries only in-frame clones and drops some. The data hold 350,000 to 450,000 clones, with 75% to 95% observed a single time. These data are taken from a study of control samples from healthy donors and cancer patients. This TCR derives from a man aged 40-49 years with head and neck cancer. Sequencing was performed on PBMCs.

This CDR3 is CASSSILLTSAMGYEQYF. The CDR3 DNA is TGTGCCAGCAGTTCGATCCTATTAACTAGCGCCATGGGATACGAGCAGTACTTC. This chain uses TRBV28 with TRBJ2-7, with 7 bases aligning to TRBD2. CDR1 and CDR2 (germline): MDHEN, SYDVKM. The CDR3 covers 18 residues. V lost 4 bases, J lost 4 bases, and 19 bases stayed unmatched.